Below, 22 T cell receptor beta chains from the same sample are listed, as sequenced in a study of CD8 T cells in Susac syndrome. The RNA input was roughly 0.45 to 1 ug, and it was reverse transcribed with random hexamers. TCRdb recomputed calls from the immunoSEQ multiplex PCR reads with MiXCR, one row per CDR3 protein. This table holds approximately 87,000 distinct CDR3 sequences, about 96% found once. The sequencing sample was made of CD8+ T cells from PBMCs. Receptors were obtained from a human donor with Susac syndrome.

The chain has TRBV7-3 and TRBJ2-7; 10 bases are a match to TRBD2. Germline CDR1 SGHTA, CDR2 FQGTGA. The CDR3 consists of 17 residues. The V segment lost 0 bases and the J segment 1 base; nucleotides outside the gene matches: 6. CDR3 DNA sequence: TGTGCCAGCAGCTTAACGGAAGAGACTAGCGGGTCCTACGAGCAGTACTTC. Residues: CASSLTEETSGSYEQYF.

The CDR3 DNA reads as TGTGCCAGCAGAGGGATGGCCACCGGGGAGCTGTTTTTT. It codes for CASRGMATGELFF. This rearrangement joins TRBV7-9 to TRBJ2-2; unclear D gene. V lost 6 bases to trimming and J lost 4 bases, with 9 bases between them. CDR3 length: 13 residues. Germline loops: CDR1 SEHNR, CDR2 FQNEAQ (reference sequence).

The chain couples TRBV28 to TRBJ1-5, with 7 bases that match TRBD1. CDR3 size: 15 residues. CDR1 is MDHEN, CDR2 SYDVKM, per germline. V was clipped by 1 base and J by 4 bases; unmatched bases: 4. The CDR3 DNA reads TGTGCCAGCAGTTTATACAGGGGTACTAATCAGCCCCAGCATTTT. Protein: CASSLYRGTNQPQHF.

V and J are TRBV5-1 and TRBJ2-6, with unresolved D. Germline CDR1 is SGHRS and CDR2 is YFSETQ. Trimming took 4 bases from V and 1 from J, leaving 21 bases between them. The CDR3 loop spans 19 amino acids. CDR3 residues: CASSQVVARGISGANVLTF. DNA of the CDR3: TGCGCCAGCAGCCAGGTGGTAGCCCGTGGAATTTCTGGGGCCAACGTCCTGACTTTC.

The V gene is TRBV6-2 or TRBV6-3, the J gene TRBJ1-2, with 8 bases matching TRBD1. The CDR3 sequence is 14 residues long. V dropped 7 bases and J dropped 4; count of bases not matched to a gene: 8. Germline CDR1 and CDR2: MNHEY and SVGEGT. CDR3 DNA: TGTGCCAGCACCCACGGGACAGGCATCTATGGCTACACCTTC. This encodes CASTHGTGIYGYTF.

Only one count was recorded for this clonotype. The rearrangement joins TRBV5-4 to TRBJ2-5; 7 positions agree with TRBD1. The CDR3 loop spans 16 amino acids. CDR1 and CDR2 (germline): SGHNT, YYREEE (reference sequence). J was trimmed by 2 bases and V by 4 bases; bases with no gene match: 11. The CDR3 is CASSPMTGSVQETQYF. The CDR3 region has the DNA TGTGCCAGCAGCCCAATGACAGGGAGTGTACAAGAGACCCAGTACTTC.

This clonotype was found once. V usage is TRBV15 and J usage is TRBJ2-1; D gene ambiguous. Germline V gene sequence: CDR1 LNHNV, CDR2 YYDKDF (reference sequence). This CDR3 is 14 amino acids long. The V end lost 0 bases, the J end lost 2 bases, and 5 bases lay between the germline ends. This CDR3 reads CATSRDSTYNEQFF. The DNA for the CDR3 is TGTGCCACCAGCAGAGACAGCACCTACAATGAGCAGTTCTTC.

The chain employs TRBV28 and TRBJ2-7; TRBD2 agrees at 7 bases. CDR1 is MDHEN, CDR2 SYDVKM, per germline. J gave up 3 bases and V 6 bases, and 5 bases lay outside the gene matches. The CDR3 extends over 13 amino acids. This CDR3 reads CASSGGEGYEQYV. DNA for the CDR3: TGTGCCAGCAGCGGCGGGGAGGGCTACGAGCAGTACGTC.

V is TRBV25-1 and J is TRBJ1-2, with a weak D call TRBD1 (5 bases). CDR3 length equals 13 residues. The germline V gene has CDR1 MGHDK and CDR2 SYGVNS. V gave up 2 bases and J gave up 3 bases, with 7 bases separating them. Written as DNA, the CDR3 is TGTGCCAGCAGTGAACTAGGGGACTATGGCTACACCTTC. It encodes CASSELGDYGYTF.

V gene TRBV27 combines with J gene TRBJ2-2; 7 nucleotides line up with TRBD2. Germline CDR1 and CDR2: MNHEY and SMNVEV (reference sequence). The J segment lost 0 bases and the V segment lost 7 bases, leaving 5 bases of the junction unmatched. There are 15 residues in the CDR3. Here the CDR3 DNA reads TGTGCCAGCACTGGCGGGGGACCGAACACCGGGGAGCTGTTTTTT. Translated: CASTGGGPNTGELFF.

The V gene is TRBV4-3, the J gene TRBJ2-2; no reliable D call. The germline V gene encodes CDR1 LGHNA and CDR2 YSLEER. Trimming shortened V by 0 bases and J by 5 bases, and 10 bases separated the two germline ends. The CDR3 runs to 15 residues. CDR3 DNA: TGCGCCAGCAGCCAAGAACGTCAAAGAACCGGGGAGCTGTTTTTT. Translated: CASSQERQRTGELFF.

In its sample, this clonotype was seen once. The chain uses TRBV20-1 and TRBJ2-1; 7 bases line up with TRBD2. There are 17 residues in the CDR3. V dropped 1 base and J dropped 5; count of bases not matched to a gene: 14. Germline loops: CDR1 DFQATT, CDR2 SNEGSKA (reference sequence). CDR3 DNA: TGCAGTGCTAGAGGAGGGACCGGGAGCGGGAAACACAATGAGCAGTTCTTC. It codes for CSARGGTGSGKHNEQFF.

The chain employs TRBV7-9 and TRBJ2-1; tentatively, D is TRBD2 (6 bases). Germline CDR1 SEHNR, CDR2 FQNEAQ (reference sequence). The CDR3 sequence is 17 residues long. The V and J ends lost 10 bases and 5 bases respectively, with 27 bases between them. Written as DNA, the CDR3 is TGTGCCACCACACCCCGACGGGGCGGGGTGGCGGACAATGAGCAGTTCTTC. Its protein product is CATTPRRGGVADNEQFF.

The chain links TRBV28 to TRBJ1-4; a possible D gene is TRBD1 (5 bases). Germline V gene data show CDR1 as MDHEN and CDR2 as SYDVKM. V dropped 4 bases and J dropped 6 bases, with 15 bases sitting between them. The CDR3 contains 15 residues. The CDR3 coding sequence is TGTGCCAGCAGTTCCCAAAGAGGGGCGGATGAAAAACTGTTTTTT. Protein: CASSSQRGADEKLFF.

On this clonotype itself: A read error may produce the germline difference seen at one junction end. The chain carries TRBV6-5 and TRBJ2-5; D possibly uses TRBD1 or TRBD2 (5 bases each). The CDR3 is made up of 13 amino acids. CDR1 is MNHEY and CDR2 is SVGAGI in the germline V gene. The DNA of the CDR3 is TGTGCCAGCACTTACGGGGCAGAAGAGACCCAGTACTTC. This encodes CASTYGAEETQYF.

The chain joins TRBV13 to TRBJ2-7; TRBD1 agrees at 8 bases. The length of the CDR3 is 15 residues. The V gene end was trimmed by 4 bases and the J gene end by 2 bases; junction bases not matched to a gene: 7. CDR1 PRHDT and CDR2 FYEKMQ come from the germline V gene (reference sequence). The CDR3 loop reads CASSSRDRYPYEQYV. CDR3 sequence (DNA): TGTGCCAGCAGCTCCCGGGACAGGTACCCCTACGAGCAGTACGTC.

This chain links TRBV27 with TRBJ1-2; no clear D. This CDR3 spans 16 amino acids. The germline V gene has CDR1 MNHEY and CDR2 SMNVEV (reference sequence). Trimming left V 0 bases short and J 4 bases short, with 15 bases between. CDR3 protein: CASSLSRPRATYGYTF. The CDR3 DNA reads TGTGCCAGCAGTTTATCCCGACCTAGGGCCACCTATGGCTACACCTTC.

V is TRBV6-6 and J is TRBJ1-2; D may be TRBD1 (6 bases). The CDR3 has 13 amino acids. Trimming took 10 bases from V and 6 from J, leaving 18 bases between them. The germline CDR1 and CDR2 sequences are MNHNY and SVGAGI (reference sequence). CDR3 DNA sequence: TGTGCCACCACCCTGGGGGGGCTTGATGGCTACACCTTC. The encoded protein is CATTLGGLDGYTF.

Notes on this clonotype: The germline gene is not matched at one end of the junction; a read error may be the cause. CDR3 DNA: TGTGCCAGCAGATTAGAGGCAGATACGCAGTATTTT. Protein product: CASRLEADTQYF. The chain joins TRBV7-9 to TRBJ2-3; no reliable D call. Looked up from germline, CDR1 is SEHNR and CDR2 is FQNEAQ (reference sequence). The length of the CDR3 is 12 residues.

The CDR3 bases are TGTGCCAGCAGCGGTCACGAGACCCAGTACTTC. This sequence encodes CASSGHETQYF. The V gene is TRBV7-4, the J gene TRBJ2-5; D not resolved. Looked up from germline, CDR1 is SGHVT and CDR2 is SQSDAQ. V lost 5 bases to trimming and J lost 5 bases, with 6 bases between them. This CDR3 region has 11 residues.

The chain's CDR3 is CSATRGEPSYNEQFF. The CDR3 DNA is TGCAGTGCTACCCGAGGGGAGCCCTCCTACAATGAGCAGTTCTTC. The chain employs TRBV20-1 and TRBJ2-1, with D perhaps assigned TRBD1 or TRBD2 (5 bases each). In germline, CDR1 is DFQATT, CDR2 SNEGSKA (reference sequence). This CDR3 spans 15 amino acids. V was shortened by 4 bases and J by 0 bases, with 13 bases between the two germline ends.

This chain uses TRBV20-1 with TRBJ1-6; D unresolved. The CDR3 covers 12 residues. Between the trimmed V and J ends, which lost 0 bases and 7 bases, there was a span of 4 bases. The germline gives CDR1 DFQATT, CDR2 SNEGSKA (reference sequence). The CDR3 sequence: CSARDGNSPLHF. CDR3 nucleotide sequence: TGCAGTGCTAGAGATGGAAATTCACCCCTCCACTTT.